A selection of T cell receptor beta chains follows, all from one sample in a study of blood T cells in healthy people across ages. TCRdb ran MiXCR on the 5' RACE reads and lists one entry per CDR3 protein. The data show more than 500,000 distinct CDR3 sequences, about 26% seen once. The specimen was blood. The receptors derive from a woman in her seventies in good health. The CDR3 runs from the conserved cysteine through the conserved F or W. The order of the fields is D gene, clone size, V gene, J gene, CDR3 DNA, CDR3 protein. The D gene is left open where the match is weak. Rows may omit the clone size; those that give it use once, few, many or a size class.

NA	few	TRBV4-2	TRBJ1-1	TGTGCCAGCAGCCAAGATTCGGGCAGGGCTGGGGGGTTAAACATTGAAGCTTTCTTT	CASSQDSGRAGGLNIEAFF
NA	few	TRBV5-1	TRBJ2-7	TGCGCCAGCAGCAAGCAGATGAACCCGTACGAGCAGTACTTC	CASSKQMNPYEQYF
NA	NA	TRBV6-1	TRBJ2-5	TGTGCCAGATCATCTTCCCTAGACTTTCAAGAGACCCAGTACTTC	CARSSSLDFQETQYF
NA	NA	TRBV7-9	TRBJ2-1	TGTGCCAGCAGGGAATTGGGTTCCGACAATGAGCAGTTCTTC	CASRELGSDNEQFF
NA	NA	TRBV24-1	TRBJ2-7	TGTGCCACCAGTGACCACCGGGACAACTACGAGCAGTACTTC	CATSDHRDNYEQYF
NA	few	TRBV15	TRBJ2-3	TGTGCCACCAGCAGAGATGTCAGCGCAGATACGCAGTATTTT	CATSRDVSADTQYF
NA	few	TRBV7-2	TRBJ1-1	TGTGCCAGCAGCTGGGGCAGGGCCACTGAAGCTTTCTTT	CASSWGRATEAFF
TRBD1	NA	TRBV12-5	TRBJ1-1	TGTGCTAGTGGTTTGAGGGGGCTCGGCACTGAAGCTTTCTTT	CASGLRGLGTEAFF
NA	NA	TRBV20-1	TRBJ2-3	TGCAGCCCTTCCTCAGGTGTCCCAGATACGCAGTATTTT	CSPSSGVPDTQYF
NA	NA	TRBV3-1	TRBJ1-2	TGTGCCAGCAGCCAGGCAGGGGTTACAGCCTATGGCTACACCTTC	CASSQAGVTAYGYTF
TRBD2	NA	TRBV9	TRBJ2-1	TGTGCCAGCAGCGTATCAGGGACTAGCGGACCCAATGAGCAGTTCTTC	CASSVSGTSGPNEQFF
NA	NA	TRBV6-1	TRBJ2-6	TGTGCCAGCAGTGAAGGCGGCAGCCCCAACGTCCTGACTTTC	CASSEGGSPNVLTF
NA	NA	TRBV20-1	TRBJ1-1	TGCAGTGCTCGCCCCTCGGGCAGACTCCTGAACACTGAAGCTTTCTTT	CSARPSGRLLNTEAFF
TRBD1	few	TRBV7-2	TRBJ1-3	TGTGCCAGCAGGATGACAGGGGGATCTGGAAACACCATATATTTT	CASRMTGGSGNTIYF
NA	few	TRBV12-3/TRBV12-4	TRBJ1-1	TGTGCCAGCAGTCCCAATAGAGAATACAGTCTTACTGAAGCTTTCTTT	CASSPNREYSLTEAFF
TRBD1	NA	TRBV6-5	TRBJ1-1	TGTGCCAGCAAAGCGATGGGACAGGCAACTTTCTTT	CASKAMGQATFF
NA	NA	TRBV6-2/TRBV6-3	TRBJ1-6	TGTGCCAGCAGTTATCCAGGGAATTCACCCCTCCACTTT	CASSYPGNSPLHF
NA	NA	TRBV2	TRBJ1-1	TGTGCCAGCAGTGAGGGGGGTCGCAGGAACACTGAAGCTTTCTTT	CASSEGGRRNTEAFF
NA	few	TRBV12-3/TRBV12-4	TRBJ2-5	TGTGCCAGCAGTTTAAAGACAGGAATGGAGACCCAGTACTTC	CASSLKTGMETQYF
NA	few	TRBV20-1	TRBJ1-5	TGCAGTGCTAATCGACAGGATAATCAGCCCCAGCATTTT	CSANRQDNQPQHF
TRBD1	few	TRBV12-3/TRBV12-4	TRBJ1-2	TGTGCCAGCAGACCTAGGCCACAAGGGGGCGCCTCAGGCTATGGCTACACCTTC	CASRPRPQGGASGYGYTF
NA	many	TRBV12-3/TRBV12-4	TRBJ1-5	TGTGCCAGCAGTCCTCCGGGACGTAATCAGCCCCAGCATTTT	CASSPPGRNQPQHF
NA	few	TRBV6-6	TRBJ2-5	TGTGCCAGCAACCAGGGGACGTCGGAGACCCAGTACTTC	CASNQGTSETQYF
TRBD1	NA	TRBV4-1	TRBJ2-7	TGCGCCAGCAGCCAAGATGGGACAGGGGGCTCCTACGAGCAGTACTTC	CASSQDGTGGSYEQYF
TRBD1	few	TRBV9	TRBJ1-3	TGTGCCAGCAGCGTAGCGGGACAGGGGTCTGGAAACACCATATATTTT	CASSVAGQGSGNTIYF
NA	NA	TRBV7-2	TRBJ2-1	TGTGCCAGCAGCTTAGAAGTTTCCAACAATGAGCAGTTCTTC	CASSLEVSNNEQFF
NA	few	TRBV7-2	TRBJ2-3	TGTGCCAGCAGCTTAGAAGTGGGGAGTGGAGATACGCAGTATTTT	CASSLEVGSGDTQYF
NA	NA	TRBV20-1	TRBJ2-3	TGCAGTGCCAGCCGCTCGGGATTAGGCACAGATACGCAGTATTTT	CSASRSGLGTDTQYF
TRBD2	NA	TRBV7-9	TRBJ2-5	TGTGCCAGCAGATGGGACTACGAGACCCAGTACTTC	CASRWDYETQYF
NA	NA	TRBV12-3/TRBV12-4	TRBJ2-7	TGTGCCAACACCGAAAAGTTGAGGTCCTACGAGCAGTACTTC	CANTEKLRSYEQYF
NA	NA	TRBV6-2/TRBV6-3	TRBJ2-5	TGTGCCAGCAGTGGGGTTCAAGGCGCAGGGGAGACCCAGTACTTC	CASSGVQGAGETQYF
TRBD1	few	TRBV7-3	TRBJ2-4	TGTGCCAGCAGCTTACCCGGGACAGGGGGAAACATTCAGTACTTC	CASSLPGTGGNIQYF
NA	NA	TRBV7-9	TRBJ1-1	TGTGCCAGCAGCGAGCGGTCAGGGAACACTGAAGCTTTCTTT	CASSERSGNTEAFF
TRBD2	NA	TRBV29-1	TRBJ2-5	TGCAGCGTTGACGCGGGACTAGCGGCCGGGGAGACCCAGTACTTC	CSVDAGLAAGETQYF
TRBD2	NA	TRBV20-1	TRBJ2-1	TGCAGTGCTAAGGGCCCGGGACTAGCGGGCTACAATGAGCAGTTCTTC	CSAKGPGLAGYNEQFF
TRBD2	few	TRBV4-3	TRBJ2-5	TGCGCCAGCAGCCAAGACTTAATGGGGAGCGGGGGTGGAGAGACCCAGTACTTC	CASSQDLMGSGGGETQYF
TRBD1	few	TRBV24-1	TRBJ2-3	TGTGCCACCAGTGATCCCGGGACAGGGAACACAGATACGCAGTATTTT	CATSDPGTGNTDTQYF
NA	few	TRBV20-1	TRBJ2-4	TGCAGTGCTAGAGCGGGAAGTGCCAAAAACATTCAGTACTTC	CSARAGSAKNIQYF
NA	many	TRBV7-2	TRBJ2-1	TGTGCCAGCAGCTTGGGGACCTCCTACAATGAGCAGTTCTTC	CASSLGTSYNEQFF